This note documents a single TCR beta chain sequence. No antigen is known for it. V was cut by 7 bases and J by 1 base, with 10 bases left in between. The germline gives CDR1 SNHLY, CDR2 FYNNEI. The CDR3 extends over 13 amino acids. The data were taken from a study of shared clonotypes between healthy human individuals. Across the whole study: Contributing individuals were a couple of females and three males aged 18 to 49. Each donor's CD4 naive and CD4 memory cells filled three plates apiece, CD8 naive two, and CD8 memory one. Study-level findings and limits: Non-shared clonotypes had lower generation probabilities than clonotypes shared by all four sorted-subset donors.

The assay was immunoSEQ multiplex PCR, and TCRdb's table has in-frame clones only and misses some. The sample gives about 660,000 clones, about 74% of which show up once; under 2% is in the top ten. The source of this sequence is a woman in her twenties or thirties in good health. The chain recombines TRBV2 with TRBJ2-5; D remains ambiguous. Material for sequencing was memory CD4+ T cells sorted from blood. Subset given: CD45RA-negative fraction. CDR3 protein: CASTGRPQETQYF. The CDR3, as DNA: TGTGCCAGCACTGGTCGGCCCCAAGAGACCCAGTACTTC.